The 7 T cell receptor beta chains below come from one sample, sequenced in a study of blood T cell repertoires in COVID-19. Produced via immunoSEQ multiplex PCR; TCRdb's table is partial and in-frame only. In the table there are some 76,000 clones, over 75% of which are singletons. The sample consisted of peripheral blood. The source of these receptors is a man in his fifties with acute or convalescent COVID-19.

The chain has TRBV5-5 and TRBJ2-7; 9 bases line up with TRBD1. From germline, CDR1 is SGHKS and CDR2 YYEKEE (reference sequence). The CDR3 loop spans 13 amino acids. V gave up 3 bases and J gave up 6 bases; unmatched junction bases: 4. CDR3 in DNA: TGTGCCAGCAGCTGGGACAGGGTGACCGAGCAGTACTTC. Its protein product is CASSWDRVTEQYF. Full variable domain (outside the CDR3, taken from reference TRBV5-5 and TRBJ2-7): DAGVTQSPTHLIKTRGQQVTLRCSPISGHKSVSWYQQVLGQGPQFIFQYYEKEERGRGNFPDRFSARQFPNYSSELNVNALLLGDSALYLCASSWDRVTEQYFGPGTRLTVT.

The gene calls are TRBV13 and TRBJ1-6; D is perhaps TRBD1 (6 bases). Germline loops: CDR1 PRHDT, CDR2 FYEKMQ (reference sequence). Trimming removed 6 bases from V and 12 bases from J, with 15 bases in between. This CDR3 is built from 13 residues. As DNA, the CDR3 is TGTGCCAGCAGTCCCCCTTCAGGGGAACCCCTCCACTTT. Its translation: CASSPPSGEPLHF.

The rearrangement links TRBV5-1 to TRBJ2-2, with unresolved D. Germline CDR1 SGHRS, CDR2 YFSETQ. The CDR3 runs to 13 residues. V was cut by 1 base and J by 3 bases, with 4 bases left in between. CDR3 coding DNA: TGCGCCAGCAGCTTGCAGGACACCGGGGAGCTGTTTTTT. Encoded protein: CASSLQDTGELFF.

The rearrangement links TRBV28 to TRBJ2-5, with D maybe TRBD1 (6 bases). The V end was cut by 5 bases, the J end by 2 bases, with 15 bases between. CDR1 MDHEN and CDR2 SYDVKM come from the germline V gene. CDR3 length: 15 residues. Written as DNA, the CDR3 is TGTGCCAGCAGTACGCCGGGACAAGGACAAGAGACCCAGTACTTC. It translates to CASSTPGQGQETQYF.

The gene calls are TRBV5-4 and TRBJ2-3; TRBD2 matches at 9 bases. The CDR3 consists of 13 residues. Germline values: CDR1 SGHNT, CDR2 YYREEE (reference sequence). V shed 6 bases, J shed 1 base, and the junction held 0 bases outside the gene matches. For the CDR3, the DNA is TGTGCCAGCAAGCGGGGGGGCACAGATACGCAGTATTTT. Encoded protein: CASKRGGTDTQYF.

This chain links TRBV7-9 with TRBJ2-5, with 8 bases aligning to TRBD1. There are 15 residues in the CDR3. V lost 5 bases to trimming and J lost 1 base; unmatched junction nucleotides: 6. Germline assignment: CDR1 SEHNR and CDR2 FQNEAQ (reference sequence). CDR3 nucleotides: TGTGCCAGCAGCCCCGGGACAGGACCCCAAGAGACCCAGTACTTC. Translated: CASSPGTGPQETQYF.

The rearrangement links TRBV28 to TRBJ2-7, with D maybe TRBD2 (6 bases). The CDR3 consists of 13 residues. V shed 5 bases and J shed 2 bases, with 10 bases lying between them. Germline lookup yields CDR1 MDHEN and CDR2 SYDVKM. CDR3 in DNA: TGTGCCAGCAGTCCGGAGGGCGCCTACGAGCAGTACTTC. This sequence encodes CASSPEGAYEQYF.